This T cell receptor (beta chain) stems from a study of blood T cell repertoires in COVID-19. Study overall: The analysed material was cDNA or gDNA that came from T cells, B-cell-depleted T cells, or PBMCs.

Original processing methods: Amplified reference gene primers provided the basis for estimating nucleated cell counts. The data were produced by immunoSEQ multiplex PCR, yet TCRdb's version contains in-frame clones alone and is incomplete. V and J calls and clone size come straight from that table; D and trimming were deduced from the DNA. Among approximately 290,000 clones listed, almost 90% were seen once. J was trimmed by 3 bases and V by 4 bases; bases with no gene match: 7. The CDR3 is 16 amino acids. Germline V lookup: CDR1 LGHDT, CDR2 YNNKEL (reference sequence). The clonotype comes from a woman aged 18-29 years with acute COVID-19. Sequencing used PBMCs or T cells enriched from blood (not recorded which). V gene TRBV3-1 (or the pseudogene TRBV3-2) combines with J gene TRBJ2-3; 10 bases agree with TRBD2. The CDR3 DNA reads as TGTGCCAGCAGCCCGCTAGCGGGAGTTACTACAGATACGCAGTATTTT. It specifies CASSPLAGVTTDTQYF.